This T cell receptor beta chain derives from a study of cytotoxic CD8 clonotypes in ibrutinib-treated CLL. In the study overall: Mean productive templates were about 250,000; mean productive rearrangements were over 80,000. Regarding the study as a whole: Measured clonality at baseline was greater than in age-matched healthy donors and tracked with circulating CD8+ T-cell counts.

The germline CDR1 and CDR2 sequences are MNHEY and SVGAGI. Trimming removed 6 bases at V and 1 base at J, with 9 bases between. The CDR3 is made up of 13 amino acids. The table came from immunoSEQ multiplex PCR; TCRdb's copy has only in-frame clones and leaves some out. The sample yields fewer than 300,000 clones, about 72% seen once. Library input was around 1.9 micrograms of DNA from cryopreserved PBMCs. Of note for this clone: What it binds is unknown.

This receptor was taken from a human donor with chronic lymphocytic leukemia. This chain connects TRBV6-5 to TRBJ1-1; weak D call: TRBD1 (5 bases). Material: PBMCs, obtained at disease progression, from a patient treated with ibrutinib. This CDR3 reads CASSLDRNTEAFF. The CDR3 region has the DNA TGTGCCAGCAGCCTAGACAGGAACACTGAAGCTTTCTTT.